This TCR beta chain was identified during a study of Ad26.COV2.S vaccination and SARS-CoV-2 variants. Profiling relied on immunoSEQ multiplex PCR, and the TCRdb table lists in-frame clones only, not all of them. The repertoire holds about 400,000 clones, with around nine tenths as singletons. As for treatment: 19 received Ad26.COV2.S at low or high dose, single or two shots; 5 received placebo; per-sample allocation not given. Sample collection was performed on day 63 after the first vaccine or placebo injection. The CDR3 spans 16 residues. CDR1 and CDR2 (germline): SNHLY, FYNNEI. The J segment lost 0 bases and the V segment lost 3 bases, leaving 7 bases of the junction unmatched.

V is TRBV2 and J is TRBJ1-2; TRBD1 matches at 7 bases. This sequence was found in a person between 18 and 65 years old who received the Ad26.COV2.S COVID-19 vaccine or a placebo. The sample here was peripheral blood, taken in a trial of Ad26.COV2.S vaccine versus placebo. The CDR3 protein is CASSERGTVTNYGYTF. The CDR3 bases are TGTGCCAGCAGTGAGAGGGGGACAGTCACTAACTATGGCTACACCTTC. Looking up the rest from reference TRBV2 and TRBJ1-2 gives the full variable domain: EPEVTQTPSHQVTQMGQEVILRCVPISNHLYFYWYRQILGQKVEFLVSFYNNEISEKSEIFDDQFSVERPDGSNFTLKIRSTKLEDSAMYFCASSERGTVTNYGYTFGSGTRLTVV.